The next 14 T cell receptor beta chains were all read from a single sample in a study of shared clonotypes between healthy human individuals. Profiled with immunoSEQ multiplex PCR; TCRdb holds only in-frame clones, not every one. The sample shows about 530,000 clones, 90% to 97% of them seen only once. Source material: naive CD4+ T cells sorted from blood. Subset given: CD45RA+ positively selected. The receptors were sampled from a woman between 25 and 40 years old in good health.

The chain carries TRBV11-2 and TRBJ1-6, with a tentative D call TRBD1 (5 bases). The CDR3 runs 14 residues. Germline V lookup: CDR1 SGHAT, CDR2 FQNNGV. The V and J ends lost 5 bases and 7 bases respectively, with 12 bases between them. CDR3 protein: CASSRTQKNSPLHF. The CDR3 nucleotides read TGTGCCAGCAGCCGGACACAAAAGAATTCACCCCTCCACTTT.

This clone came up once. The V call is TRBV21-1, the J call TRBJ2-7. TRBV21-1 is a recognized pseudogene. This CDR3 has 14 residues. This CDR3 reads CASSRAYPYYEQYF. The CDR3 nucleotides read TGTGCCAGCAGTCGGGCCTACCCCTACTACGAGCAGTACTTC.

J is TRBJ2-7 and V is TRBV7-8; possibly TRBD1 or TRBD2 for D (5 bases each). V was cut by 2 bases and J by 1 base, with 9 bases left in between. This CDR3 spans 14 amino acids. The V gene's germline CDR1 is SGHVS and CDR2 FQNEAQ. The DNA for the CDR3 is TGTGCCAGCAGCTTATCTTGGGGGTCCTACGAGCAGTACTTC. It codes for CASSLSWGSYEQYF.

The CDR3 nucleotides read TGCGCCAGCAGCTTGGTAATAGGGGGCAGCTTTAACGAGCAGTACTTC. It codes for CASSLVIGGSFNEQYF. The rearrangement links TRBV5-1 to TRBJ2-7, with TRBD1 matching over 7 bases. Looked up from germline, CDR1 is SGHRS and CDR2 is YFSETQ. The V segment lost 0 bases and the J segment 5 bases; nucleotides outside the gene matches: 11. The CDR3 spans 16 residues.

The CDR3: CASSLTEISNQPQHF. In DNA, the CDR3 is TGTGCCAGCAGTTTAACAGAAATAAGCAATCAGCCCCAGCATTTT. This chain joins TRBV2 and TRBJ1-5; D is ambiguous. V dropped 5 bases and J dropped 1 base, with 12 bases sitting between them. The germline gives CDR1 SNHLY, CDR2 FYNNEI. This CDR3 region has 15 residues.

The chain uses TRBV7-2 and TRBJ1-1; TRBD1 matches 12 bases. The CDR3 has 18 residues. Germline CDR1 and CDR2: SGHTA and FQGNSA. V dropped 5 bases and J dropped 4; count of bases not matched to a gene: 14. The CDR3 bases are TGTGCCAGCAGCCAACCCCCCGGGACAGGGGGCCAGAGCACTGAAGCTTTCTTT. This gives the protein CASSQPPGTGGQSTEAFF.

The chain recombines TRBV6-6 with TRBJ2-1, with D hard to call. The CDR3 covers 16 residues. Germline V gene sequence: CDR1 MNHNY, CDR2 SVGAGI (reference sequence). Trimming took 6 bases from V and 4 from J, leaving 19 bases between them. This chain's CDR3 is CASRPILGGPYNEQFF. CDR3 in DNA: TGTGCCAGCAGACCGATTCTCGGCGGACCTTACAATGAGCAGTTCTTC.

This sequence joins TRBV19 and TRBJ2-1; D may correspond to TRBD1 or TRBD2 (6 bases each). The germline gives CDR1 LNHDA, CDR2 SQIVND (reference sequence). V lost 5 bases to trimming and J lost 5 bases, with 16 bases between them. This CDR3 has 15 residues. The CDR3 sequence: CASSPSGGPHNEQFF. In nucleotides, the CDR3 is TGTGCCAGTAGTCCTTCTGGGGGGCCCCACAATGAGCAGTTCTTC.

The chain has TRBV6-1 and TRBJ1-5; no clear D. V lost 7 bases and J 7 bases, leaving 14 bases between the germline ends. The CDR3 contains 13 residues. The V gene's germline CDR1 is MNHNS and CDR2 SASEGT. CDR3 region: CASTEAAGQPQHF. The CDR3 DNA reads TGTGCCAGCACCGAGGCCGCGGGACAGCCCCAGCATTTT.

The chain employs TRBV18 and TRBJ1-3; D perhaps matches TRBD1 (6 bases). The CDR3 is 15 residues long. Trimming shortened V by 3 bases and J by 0 bases, and 9 bases separated the two germline ends. Looked up from germline, CDR1 is KGHSH and CDR2 is LQKENI. The CDR3 reads CASSPTGNSGNTIYF. CDR3 nucleotides: TGTGCCAGCTCACCCACAGGGAACTCTGGAAACACCATATATTTT.

CDR3 sequence (DNA): TGTGCCAGCAGTTTAGGACAGGTCCCTTATAGCAATCAGCCCCAGCATTTT. Its translation is CASSLGQVPYSNQPQHF. The chain recombines TRBV28 with TRBJ1-5; 7 nucleotides match TRBD1. This CDR3 spans 17 amino acids. J was trimmed by 0 bases and V by 2 bases; bases with no gene match: 7. Germline V lookup: CDR1 MDHEN, CDR2 SYDVKM. Based on the CDR3 plus reference TRBV28 and TRBJ1-5, the full variable domain is DVKVTQSSRYLVKRTGEKVFLECVQDMDHENMFWYRQDPGLGLRLIYFSYDVKMKEKGDIPEGYSVSREKKERFSLILESASTNQTSMYLCASSLGQVPYSNQPQHFGDGTRLSIL.

This clone was picked up one time. The chain combines TRBV5-1 with TRBJ2-7, with 9 nucleotides matching TRBD2. V gave up 2 bases and J gave up 2 bases; unmatched junction bases: 8. The CDR3 is 16 residues long. Germline-derived CDR1 and CDR2 are SGHRS and YFSETQ. In nucleotides, the CDR3 is TGCGCCAGCAGCTTCATAGCGGGAGAAGGTGCCTACGAGCAGTACTTC. Translating it yields CASSFIAGEGAYEQYF. The variable domain in full, with the rest retrieved from reference TRBV5-1 and TRBJ2-7, is KAGVTQTPRYLIKTRGQQVTLSCSPISGHRSVSWYQQTPGQGLQFLFEYFSETQRNKGNFPGRFSGRQFSNSRSEMNVSTLELGDSALYLCASSFIAGEGAYEQYFGPGTRLTVT.

The genes are TRBV28 and TRBJ1-2, with 9 bases aligning to TRBD1. CDR1 is MDHEN, CDR2 SYDVKM, per germline. The V gene end was trimmed by 5 bases and the J gene end by 4 bases; junction bases not matched to a gene: 8. The CDR3 runs 15 residues. The DNA for the CDR3 is TGTGCCAGCAGTGCGGCCGGGACAGGGTTCTATGGCTACACCTTC. Amino acid sequence: CASSAAGTGFYGYTF.

The rearrangement links TRBV5-1 to TRBJ2-5, with 7 bases aligning to TRBD1. The CDR3 length is 15 residues. CDR1 and CDR2 from the germline V gene are SGHRS and YFSETQ. V was pared by 6 bases and J by 5 bases, with 13 bases of the junction left unmatched. CDR3 sequence (DNA): TGCGCCAGCAACCCTTCGGGGCAGGGGGAGGAGACCCAGTACTTC. This codes for CASNPSGQGEETQYF.